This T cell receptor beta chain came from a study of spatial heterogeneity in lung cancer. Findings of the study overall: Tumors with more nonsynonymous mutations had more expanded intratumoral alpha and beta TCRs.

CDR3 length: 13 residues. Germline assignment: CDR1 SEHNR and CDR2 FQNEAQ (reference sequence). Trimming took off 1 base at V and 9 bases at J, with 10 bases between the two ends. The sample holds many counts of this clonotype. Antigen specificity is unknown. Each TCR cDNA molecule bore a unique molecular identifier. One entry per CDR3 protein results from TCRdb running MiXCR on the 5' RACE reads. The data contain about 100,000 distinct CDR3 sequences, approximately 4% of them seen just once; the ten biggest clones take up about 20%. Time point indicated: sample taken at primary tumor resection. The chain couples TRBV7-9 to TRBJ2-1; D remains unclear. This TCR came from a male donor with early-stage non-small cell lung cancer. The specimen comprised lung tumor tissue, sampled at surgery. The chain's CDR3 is CASSLVGPPEQFF. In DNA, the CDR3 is TGTGCCAGCAGCTTAGTTGGCCCCCCTGAGCAGTTCTTC.